This T cell receptor (beta chain) was identified in a study of post-analysis software for immune sequencing data. Turning to the study itself: Several disease courses (relapsing-remitting, secondary progressive and progressive-relapsing) of multiple sclerosis were included. General study points: Multiple sclerosis patients had significantly lower normalized Chao1 diversity than controls. Controls showed lower frequencies than patients for roughly five TRBV segments, and TRBV5-6, TRBV5-1 and TRBV20-1 were among these.

Built from TCR beta cDNA, the libraries had unique molecular identifiers in them. Researchers reported about 500,000 cDNA molecules coming from about 0.98 to 11 million T cells. Each CDR3 protein gets one entry after TCRdb re-called the PCR reads with MiXCR. Of about 770,000 distinct CDR3 sequences in the sample, approximately 44% were seen once. The CDR3 spans 13 residues. V was trimmed by 2 bases and J by 8 bases, leaving 13 bases between them. Per germline, CDR1 SGHTS and CDR2 YDEGEE. As regards this clonotype: Its antigen is as yet unknown.

Sequenced sample: blood. The V gene is TRBV5-8, the J gene TRBJ1-1, with TRBD1 as a possible D gene (6 bases). The TCR originated in a girl aged 10 to 17 with multiple sclerosis. CDR3 bases: TGTGCCAGCAGCTTACGGGACACTGGGGAAGCTTTCTTT. Encoded protein: CASSLRDTGEAFF.